This T cell receptor (beta chain) was captured by sequencing in a study of blood T cell repertoires in COVID-19. Study summary: COVID-19 samples collected from the United States, Italy and Spain covered acute and convalescent phases. The cDNA or gDNA used as material had been derived from T cells, B-cell-depleted T cells, or PBMCs.

This clone was found once. The CDR3 consists of 14 residues. With V trimmed by 1 base and J by 6 bases, 6 bases remained unmatched. Germline CDR1 reads MNHEY; CDR2 reads SMNVEV (reference sequence). Original data processing: Quantification of nucleated cells was approximated via reference gene primer amplification. This table comes from immunoSEQ multiplex PCR, and its TCRdb copy is limited to in-frame clones, with some not included. V and J calls plus clone size are reproduced from that table; the DNA served to infer D and trimming. This table has about 190,000 clones, roughly four fifths appearing once.

The V call is TRBV27, the J call TRBJ2-7, with 7 bases matching TRBD1. The clonotype was recovered from a woman in her forties or fifties with acute or convalescent COVID-19. Sample: peripheral blood. The CDR3: CASSLWGQKGEQYF. CDR3 DNA sequence: TGTGCCAGCAGTTTATGGGGACAGAAGGGCGAGCAGTACTTC.